This is a list of T cell receptor beta chains from one sample in a study of cytotoxic CD8 clonotypes in ibrutinib-treated CLL. Here immunoSEQ multiplex PCR was the method, and the copy in TCRdb shows in-frame clones only, minus some. This sample has about 250,000 clones, with 70% found just once. The input for sequencing was PBMCs, taken after 24 months of ibrutinib treatment. The receptors shown here come from a human donor with chronic lymphocytic leukemia. CDR3s leave out the opening cysteine and the closing phenylalanine or tryptophan. Clone sizes are given selectively: once, few, many, or a class where the clone is expanded.

TRBJ1-2 - TRBV6-5 ASRDPGQGNYGYT
TRBJ2-7 - TRBV28 ASSRPGQGVWEQY
TRBJ2-7 - TRBV27 ASSPPPGQGHLEQY
TRBJ1-3 - TRBV18 ASSARDSSSGNTIY
TRBJ2-7 - TRBV28 ASRRLAGQFYEQY
TRBJ1-5 - TRBV19 ATVGRDNQPQH
TRBJ1-3 - TRBV6-5 ASSYSTEGNTIY
TRBJ2-3 - TRBV27 ASSSQGLDTQY
TRBJ2-1 - TRBV9 ASSAPTSASSYNEQF
TRBJ2-7 - TRBV30 ACSREVVDEQY
TRBJ1-5 few TRBV28 ASRRQGANQPQH
TRBJ2-1 - TRBV7-2 ASSPDILGYNEQF
TRBJ1-2 - TRBV7-9 ASSNVNADYT
TRBJ2-7 - TRBV18 ASSPHRDSSYEQY
TRBJ2-7 - TRBV2 ATREAGASEQY
TRBJ1-2 - TRBV30 AWSAGQVGGYT
TRBJ2-3 - TRBV9 ASSAAANTDTQY
TRBJ2-2 - TRBV11-1 ASSLALPNTGELF
TRBJ1-4 - TRBV15 ATSRGSTNEKLF
TRBJ2-3 once TRBV27 ASSFASGRVDTQY
TRBJ1-3 - TRBV15 ATSSKTSSGNTIY
TRBJ2-5 - TRBV27 ASSLRGDETQY
TRBJ2-1 - TRBV20-1 TGGTHNEQF
TRBJ2-5 - TRBV28 ASSSPGRGQETQY
TRBJ2-1 few TRBV15 ATSREVTGSLYNEQF
TRBJ2-7 few TRBV6-5 ASSPPGLATYEQY
TRBJ1-1 - TRBV6-5 ASQRGVQGATEAF
TRBJ1-2 - TRBV2 ASDRTGRYGYT
TRBJ2-3 - TRBV27 ASSLYRATDTQY
TRBJ2-1 - TRBV15 ATSTYKNSYNEQF
TRBJ2-1 once TRBV28 ASSLVLRYNEQF
TRBJ1-5 - TRBV5-1 ASSLGGQDSNQPQH
TRBJ1-5 - TRBV5-1 ASSLAGADQPQH
TRBJ2-3 - TRBV7-7 ASSLGLEADTQY
TRBJ2-1 - TRBV27 ASSFSPPGGVQPSSYNEQF
TRBJ2-7 - TRBV4-3 ASSQAPGYTYEQY
TRBJ2-2 - TRBV27 ASSLIYGELF
TRBJ2-5 - TRBV7-9 AVPGQLVAGTQY
TRBJ2-2 once TRBV11-2 ASSLQTGSGRGWTGELF
TRBJ2-7 - TRBV7-2 ASSFHGFSEKTYEQY
TRBJ2-1 - TRBV11-3 ASSLDPWAGSDNEQF
TRBJ2-7 few TRBV28 ASTSPGLLLDEQY
TRBJ1-2 - TRBV7-9 ASSLADRVNYGYT
TRBJ2-3 once TRBV9 ASSVVGTHTDTQY
TRBJ2-5 - TRBV19 ASSSGTWETQY
TRBJ2-7 - TRBV4-1 ASSQEEGGIGEQY
TRBJ2-7 few TRBV28 ASSSGQYYEQY
TRBJ2-1 - TRBV6-5 ASSRLDVYNEQF
TRBJ1-1 - TRBV7-8 ASKEGNTEAF
TRBJ2-1 - TRBV5-1 ASLAGTSSYNEQF
TRBJ2-7 - TRBV6-5 ASSYGGGEQY
TRBJ2-1 few TRBV6-5 ASSGTASYNEQF
TRBJ2-1 - TRBV6-6 ASAQREGAYNEQF
TRBJ2-4 - TRBV11-2 ASSFSPRAGAKNIQY